This T cell receptor (beta chain) was profiled in a study of T cells after posttransplantation cyclophosphamide. Study-wide results and limits: Later blood repertoires were often dominated by clones from the donor CD8+ memory compartment.

Remarks on this clone: The antigen is not known.

The repertoire was sequenced with immunoSEQ multiplex PCR; TCRdb's copy has only in-frame clones and lacks some. The sample lists some 19,000 clones; approximately 92% were seen once. This CDR3 comprises 13 residues. Germline lookup yields CDR1 SGHTA and CDR2 FQGTGA. V was trimmed by 4 bases and J by 6 bases, leaving 12 bases between them. Sampled 1 year posttransplant, controls received myeloablative marrow transplants, methotrexate and a calcineurin inhibitor. The sequencing here drew on PBMCs, taken roughly 49 weeks after allogeneic stem cell transplant with calcineurin inhibitor and methotrexate. The chain links TRBV7-3 to TRBJ1-2; D is unclear. The sequence was collected from a female patient in her 30s who received an allogeneic stem cell transplant from an unrelated donor, was CMV-positive, and had acute and chronic GVHD. Some of these T cells may belong to the graft donor. The CDR3 sequence: CASSSSVNHGYTF. In nucleotides, the CDR3 is TGTGCCAGCAGCTCCTCAGTCAACCATGGCTACACCTTC.